This record concerns one T cell receptor (beta chain) sequence. The antigen remains undetermined. This sample is drawn from a study of long-term antiretroviral therapy in people with HIV. Per the germline V gene, CDR1 is SEHNR and CDR2 is FQNEAQ (reference sequence). The CDR3 has 17 residues. Trimming took 4 bases from V and 7 from J; bases not matched to a gene: 15. The run of the v3.0 immunoSEQ assay was at survey level. Using immunoSEQ multiplex PCR, the repertoire was profiled, and TCRdb retains in-frame clones only, with some absent. Of 30,000 to 35,000 clones in the sample, approximately 83% were seen once. The study, taken as a whole, reports: Clones expanded before ART dominated the repertoire at all time points. Repertoires from HIV showed CDR3 length ranges narrower than those of controls.

Sequences were derived from unsorted PBMCs, sampled 0.4 years before starting antiretroviral therapy. This TCR came from a man aged 18-30 years with HIV. This chain joins TRBV7-9 and TRBJ2-1; 8 nucleotides match TRBD2. The CDR3 nucleotides read TGTGCCAGCAGCTCCTTCGCTATAGCGGGATCACGAAATGAGCAGTTCTTC. It translates to CASSSFAIAGSRNEQFF.